The table lists the clone carrying this T cell receptor beta chain with many counts. This CDR3 region has 18 residues. V lost 0 bases and J lost 2, with 16 bases in between. CDR1 is MNHNY, CDR2 SVGAGI, per germline (reference sequence). The roughly 17-31 mg bulk tissue piece was not sorted before simultaneous RNA and DNA extraction. By surgical resection, the patients were treated for their primary liver carcinoma. Synthesis of TCR beta cDNA was carried out from around 500 ng total RNA with a constant-region primer. Libraries of TCR beta came from three nested multiplex PCR rounds with slightly modified ARM-PCR. Amplification in the first two PCR rounds was performed using TRBV1-TRBV30 forward primers and a C-beta reverse primer for about 10 cycles each. Each CDR3 protein gets one entry after TCRdb re-called the multiplex PCR reads with MiXCR. Of roughly 80,000 distinct CDR3 sequences listed, approximately 62% are singletons.

The data belong to a study of tumor-infiltrating lymphocytes in primary liver carcinoma. Study-wide context: Lesions, classed as T1-T3 N0M0, spanned roughly 4.2 to 10 cm across.

Input material: tumor-adjacent normal liver tissue. The chain carries TRBV6-6 and TRBJ1-4; a possible D gene is TRBD1 (5 bases). This TCR came from a man in his forties with primary liver carcinoma and hepatitis B virus infection. The CDR3 region is CASSYSTPGWGTNEKLFF. DNA for the CDR3: TGTGCCAGCAGTTACTCGACCCCAGGGTGGGGGACTAATGAAAAACTGTTTTTT.